This T cell receptor (beta chain) was observed in a study of T-cell reconstitution after alpha-beta-depleted transplantation in children. The V and J ends lost 5 bases and 2 bases respectively, with 9 bases between them. In germline, CDR1 is KGHDR, CDR2 SFDVKD. This CDR3 region has 14 residues. Preparation of the TCRbeta library used unique molecular identifiers. MiXCR was run by TCRdb on the PCR reads, yielding one entry per CDR3 protein. The table lists some 640,000 distinct CDR3 sequences, approximately 16% of them singletons. This clonotype was seen repeatedly, ten times or more. The specimen was PBMCs from the stem cell graft donor, collected from the stem cell graft. This chain uses TRBV24-1 with TRBJ2-1, with D tentatively TRBD1 or TRBD2 (5 bases each). This sequence originates from a human donor who donated a stem cell graft to a child with acute myeloid leukemia. The CDR3 sequence is CATSVRGPYNEQFF. As DNA, the CDR3 is TGTGCCACCAGTGTCCGGGGACCCTACAATGAGCAGTTCTTC.